The T cell receptor (beta chain) described here comes from a study of T cells in Graves' hyperthyroidism and ophthalmopathy. Study-level points and caveats: Separation of ophthalmopathy from stable hyperthyroidism was achieved by a 13 V-J model.

As to this clonotype: Its antigen is unknown.

RNA transcripts yielded amplified TCR beta CDR3 regions. TCR CDR3 regions were first amplified by RT-PCR with HTBI primers. TCRdb re-called the multiplex PCR reads through MiXCR, storing one row per CDR3 protein. The data contain about 380,000 distinct CDR3 sequences, 13% of them seen just once; the ten biggest clones take up roughly 20%. Trimming removed 3 bases from V and 0 bases from J, with 9 bases in between. The CDR3 extends over 15 amino acids. The specimen was blood. The chain combines TRBV12-3 or TRBV12-4 with TRBJ1-5; D is unresolved. The TCR was taken from a man aged 25-45 years with Graves' hyperthyroidism that later progressed to Graves' ophthalmopathy. The CDR3 DNA is TGTGCCAGCAGTTTCAGGATATCTAGCAATCAGCCCCAGCATTTT. It specifies CASSFRISSNQPQHF.